This T cell receptor beta chain appears in the sequencing data of a study of T-cell memory formation after mild COVID-19. Study-level information: Largely donor-specific TCR clusters were found. Broader study findings: Later expanders leaned CD4+, whereas day 15 to 85 contracting clones were balanced CD4/CD8.

This clonotype occurred a few times. Antigen specificity is unknown. This CDR3 is 19 amino acids long. Per germline, CDR1 SGHVS and CDR2 FQNEAQ. The V segment lost 5 bases and the J segment 0 bases; nucleotides outside the gene matches: 13. TCR alpha and TCR beta cDNA libraries carrying sample barcodes and UMIs were produced by 5'RACE using constant-segment primers. One entry per CDR3 protein, called by TCRdb with MiXCR from the 5' RACE reads. The sample consists of 140,000 to 150,000 distinct CDR3 sequences, 6% to 7% of them appearing once. This sequence originates from an adult woman who had mild COVID-19 (a few samples of this study predate the infection). Cell type and time point are not known. The sequencing input was PBMCs or a T cell subset sorted from them (not recorded which). V and J are TRBV7-8 and TRBJ2-4; 10 nucleotides line up with TRBD2. This CDR3 is CASSARLAGGALAKNIQYF. The CDR3 nucleotides read TGTGCCAGCAGCGCACGTTTAGCGGGGGGAGCCCTAGCCAAAAACATTCAGTACTTC.